Listed below are T cell receptor beta chains from one sample, sequenced in a study of T cells after yellow fever vaccination. TCRdb ran MiXCR on the 5' RACE reads and lists one entry per CDR3 protein. The sample lists some 110,000 distinct CDR3 sequences, about 7% seen once, with over 2.5% in the top ten. The starting material was CD4+ T cells sorted from PBMCs, obtained about 49 days after the first yellow fever vaccination. Receptor source: a man in his late teens or twenties who received the YFV17D yellow fever vaccine. Each CDR3 is given without its conserved first and last residue. D genes are given only for firm matches. Size is stated for part of the rows, as once, few or many counts, or as a class when the clone is expanded.

V gene	D gene	J gene	clone size	CDR3 protein
TRBV10-3	.	TRBJ2-3	many	AISDQGADTQY
TRBV4-3	.	TRBJ1-2	.	ASSPKLIGGYGYT
TRBV20-1	TRBD1	TRBJ1-2	many	SALGQPRGYT
TRBV23-1	TRBD1	TRBJ2-7	few	ASSQGDSYEQY
TRBV6-2/TRBV6-3	TRBD2	TRBJ2-1	many	ASSTIAGGPGEQF
TRBV12-3/TRBV12-4	.	TRBJ1-2	few	ASSLATRGYGYT
TRBV5-1	TRBD1	TRBJ2-7	many	ASSSGQEINEQY
TRBV6-4	TRBD2	TRBJ2-1	many	ASSAQPTSGGAFEQF
TRBV6-6	TRBD2	TRBJ2-1	many	ASSSGSAGYNEQF
TRBV25-1	.	TRBJ1-5	.	ASSGRESLEQPQH
TRBV5-4	.	TRBJ1-4	.	ASSLDSNDEKLF
TRBV12-3/TRBV12-4	.	TRBJ2-1	many	ASSLSRNEQF
TRBV10-3	TRBD2	TRBJ2-5	many	AISEGGGARETQY
TRBV7-9	TRBD1	TRBJ2-6	.	ASSTPGVGGQSVLT
TRBV7-2	TRBD2	TRBJ2-5	.	ASSPVRGGEETQY
TRBV20-1	.	TRBJ2-7	many	SARGGAGEQY
TRBV27	.	TRBJ2-5	many	ASSIPGTETQY
TRBV3-1	.	TRBJ1-5	.	ASSQDREPQH
TRBV7-3	TRBD2	TRBJ2-3	many	ASSLTPTSGGGGTQY
TRBV25-1	.	TRBJ2-3	.	ATSTAATDTQY
TRBV5-1	.	TRBJ2-2	many	ASSLTAGPNTGELF
TRBV7-9	.	TRBJ2-7	.	ASSAGPGPRRQY
TRBV10-3	.	TRBJ2-2	few	AISDPRGDTGELF
TRBV20-1	TRBD1	TRBJ2-7	many	SARPQGVKDEQY
TRBV27	.	TRBJ1-6	many	ATRAGDMNSPLH
TRBV2	.	TRBJ1-1	many	ASRGPGAEAF
TRBV29-1	.	TRBJ1-2	.	SVGGQDYGYT
TRBV12-3/TRBV12-4	.	TRBJ2-1	many	ASSGGASGYNEQF